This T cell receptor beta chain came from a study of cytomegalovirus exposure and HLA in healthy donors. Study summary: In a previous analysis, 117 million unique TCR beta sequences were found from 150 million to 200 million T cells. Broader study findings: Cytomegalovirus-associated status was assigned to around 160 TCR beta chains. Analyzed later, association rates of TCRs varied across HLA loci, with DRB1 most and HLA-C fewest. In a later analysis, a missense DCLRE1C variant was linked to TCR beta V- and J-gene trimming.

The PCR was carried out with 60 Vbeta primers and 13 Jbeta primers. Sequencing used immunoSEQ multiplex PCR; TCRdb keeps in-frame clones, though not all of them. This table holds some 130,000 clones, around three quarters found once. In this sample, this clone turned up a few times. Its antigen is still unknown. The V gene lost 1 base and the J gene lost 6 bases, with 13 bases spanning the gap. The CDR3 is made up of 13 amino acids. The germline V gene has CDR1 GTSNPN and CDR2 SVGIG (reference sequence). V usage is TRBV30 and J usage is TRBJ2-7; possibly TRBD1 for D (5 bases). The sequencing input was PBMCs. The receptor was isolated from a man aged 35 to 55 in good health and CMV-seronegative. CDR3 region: CAWSGGWQGEQYF. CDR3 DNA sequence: TGTGCCTGGAGTGGGGGTTGGCAGGGCGAGCAGTACTTC.